The present T cell receptor beta chain was sequenced within a study of identical twins. Study-wide results and caveats: The same donors were not followed; conclusions instead depended on cross-sectional statistical analysis. Whereas memory repertoires showed no such difference, abundant cord blood beta clonotypes carried fewer insertions. Zero-insertion analyses might be partly confounded by invariant T cells like MAIT and iNKT.

Concerning this clonotype itself: Its target is not known.

Unique molecular identifiers were present on the cDNA, and a universal primer site came from template switching. TCRdb re-analysed the 5' RACE reads in MiXCR, keeping a single row per CDR3 protein. The sample gives 1,800,000 or so distinct CDR3 sequences, about 32% of which show up once; 0.25% to 0.3% is in the top ten. The germline CDR1 and CDR2 sequences are MGHRA and YSYEKL. The CDR3 sequence is 15 residues long. J gave up 4 bases and V 1 base, and 6 bases lay outside the gene matches. The sequence derives from a newborn girl in good health. Source material: cord blood. The chain combines TRBV4-1 with TRBJ1-1; 7 bases match TRBD1. Here the CDR3 DNA reads TGCGCCAGCAGCCAAGGAGACAGGGAAGCCACTGAAGCTTTCTTT. Protein product: CASSQGDREATEAFF.